The subject of this entry is one T cell receptor (beta chain). Its antigen remains unidentified. An immunoSEQ assay, version v3.0, was performed at survey level. Data came from immunoSEQ multiplex PCR; TCRdb stores just in-frame clones and leaves some out. The top ten clones hold less than 6% of a sample with 21,000 or so clones, about four fifths of them seen once. This specimen comes from a study of long-term antiretroviral therapy in people with HIV. Study-level findings and limits: It was observed that HIV repertoires exhibited narrower CDR3 length ranges than controls.

With 5 bases clipped from V and 8 bases from J, the junction kept 14 bases outside the gene matches. Germline V gives CDR1 SGHNT, CDR2 YENEEA. The CDR3 is made up of 16 amino acids. V is TRBV11-3 and J is TRBJ2-1, with TRBD2 matching over 8 bases. The sequenced sample was unsorted PBMCs, obtained 0.3 years after starting antiretroviral therapy. The source is a man aged 50 to 60 with HIV. The CDR3, as DNA: TGTGCCAGCAGCCTAACGGGGGTAGCGGGGCGTCATGAGCAGTTCTTC. It translates to CASSLTGVAGRHEQFF.